This entry concerns a single T cell receptor (beta chain). This clonotype was counted once. This receptor's antigen is unknown. A much larger clone lies one base from this, so it may be a read error. The sample comes from a study of T cells in Graves' hyperthyroidism and ophthalmopathy (dated by TCRdb to the late 2010s). With regard to the full study: Peripheral blood was collected at initial diagnosis, before any treatment. To identify distinguishing TCR V-J signatures, a discovery cohort of 90 to 100 patients was used, comprising 40 to 45 with Graves' ophthalmopathy and roughly 60 with stable Graves' hyperthyroidism. Prospective prediction of ophthalmopathy was tested in an independent validation cohort consisting of some 18 hyperthyroidism patients and around 17 patients who later progressed to ophthalmopathy. The 100 or so discovery patients were randomly split 7:3 into training and test sets. In addition, the study compared T-cell repertoires in thyroid tissue and in blood from roughly 6 Graves' hyperthyroidism patients. After sampling, hyperthyroidism patients received methimazole starting at 30 mg daily, and ophthalmopathy patients received high-dose intravenous methylprednisolone. The paper describes TCR Vbeta CDR3 sequencing of around 130 peripheral blood samples, made up of 43 ophthalmopathy patients, around 73 hyperthyroidism patients and approximately 17 progressor patients. Study-level results and caveats: Sample size was not statistically predetermined, and blinding of investigators to group allocation was not performed. Ophthalmopathy was separated from stable hyperthyroidism by a 13 V-J signature model, with roughly 88% sensitivity and approximately 84% specificity obtained in cross-validation and 80%/75% obtained in testing. In validation, the model predicted progression to ophthalmopathy a median of roughly 6.5 months before onset, with over 55% sensitivity and nearly 75% specificity. Most expanded thyroid clonotypes (frequency above 0.001) were also found in blood, which suggests that blood repertoires may mirror thyroid immune responses.

The TCR beta CDR3 regions were amplified from the RNA transcripts. The first round of RT-PCR for the TCR CDR3 was performed with the HTBI primer set and the Qiagen OneStep RT-PCR kit. Libraries were constructed in a second round of multiplex PCR, after which size selection and purification were carried out. Sequencing of the libraries was done on an Illumina HiSeq2000 using paired-end 100 bp reads. Turning to the authors' computational methods: SOAPnuke was used to process the raw data, with reads discarded if the reads contained adapters or uncalled bases, had a mean Phred below 15, or lacked an exact constant-primer or identifier match. High-quality paired reads were merged with COPE v1.2.5, and unique nucleotide sequences were defined as clonotypes. MiTCR v1.1 was used to align clonotypes to the IMGT TRBV, TRBD and TRBJ reference segments. Only V-J combinations with frequency above 0.0001, covering 99.2% of repertoires, were analysed. The TCS score was defined as F50 (clonal expansion) divided by E x V (chaos), with BLOSUM62-based TCRdist calculated between CDR3 peptides within each V-J. Welch's t-statistics and random forest reduced fewer than 550 V-J features to about 13, which were used in a naive Bayes classifier (R e1071). TCRdb redid the processing of the public reads, applying fastp at Q25 and MiXCR, and retained in-frame beta chains. Here each entry gathers all rows of one CDR3 protein and keeps the most common genes and DNA. The V and J calls shown here were made by TCRdb, not taken from the authors' results. The sample table records about 480,000 distinct CDR3 sequences; roughly 14% of these occur just once. The ten largest clones take up 15% to 20% of the sample.

V loses 3 bases of germline sequence and J loses 0 bases, and the interval between the two ends is 8 bases. From the cysteine up to the phenylalanine, the CDR3 has a length of 14 residues. Of the read, only the CDR3 DNA is kept; its 42 bases are in frame from base 1. The germline V gene (reference sequence) specifies LNHNV as CDR1 and YYDKDF as CDR2. A patient counted as having stable Graves' hyperthyroidism if no progression to ophthalmopathy occurred over 18 months of follow-up. Hyperthyroidism patients were newly diagnosed, had a disease duration of under 2 months, and were aged 18 to 65 years. Exclusion was applied to patients with uncontrolled infections, other autoimmune diseases, pregnancy or lactation. Clinical symptoms, serum thyroxine and TRAb, thyroid ultrasound, and orbital computed tomography formed the basis for the diagnoses. PBMCs were isolated from about 9.1 ml of fresh peripheral blood by Ficoll-Paque density gradient centrifugation. Total RNA was extracted using Trizol reagent, and RNA quality was assessed on an Agilent 2100 Bioanalyzer.

The sequencing input was blood. Rearrangement joined TRBV15 to TRBJ1-1; the D gene is perhaps TRBD1, from 5 matching bases. The sequence was collected from a woman aged 18-29 years with Graves' hyperthyroidism. The CDR3 protein is CATSRDTMNTEAFF. The DNA sequence is as follows: TGTGCCACCAGCAGGGACACAATGAACACTGAAGCTTTCTTT.